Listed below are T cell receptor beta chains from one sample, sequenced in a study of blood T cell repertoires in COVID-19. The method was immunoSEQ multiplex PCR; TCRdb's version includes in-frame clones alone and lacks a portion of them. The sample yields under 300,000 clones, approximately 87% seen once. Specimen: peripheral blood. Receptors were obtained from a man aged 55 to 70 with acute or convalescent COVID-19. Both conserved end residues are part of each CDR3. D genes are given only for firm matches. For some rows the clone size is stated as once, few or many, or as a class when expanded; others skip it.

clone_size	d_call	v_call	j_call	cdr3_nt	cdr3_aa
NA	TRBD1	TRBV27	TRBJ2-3	TGTGCCAGCAGTTTACTCGGACAGGGGGTCGGCACAGATACGCAGTATTTT	CASSLLGQGVGTDTQYF
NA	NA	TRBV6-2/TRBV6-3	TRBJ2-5	TGTGCCAGCAGTTACACGACTAGAGAGACCCAGTACTTC	CASSYTTRETQYF
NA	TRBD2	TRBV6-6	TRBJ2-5	TGTGCCAGCAGTCAGACTAGCGGGAGGTCGGAGACCCAGTACTTC	CASSQTSGRSETQYF
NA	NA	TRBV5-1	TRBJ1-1	TGCGCCAGCAGCCCTGACACCCTGAACACTGAAGCTTTCTTT	CASSPDTLNTEAFF
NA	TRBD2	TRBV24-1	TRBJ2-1	TGTGCCACCAGTGATCCAATGACTAGCGGGAAAAAAAATGAGCAGTTCTTC	CATSDPMTSGKKNEQFF
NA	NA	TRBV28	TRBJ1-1	TGTGCCAGCTTCCGGAGGGACACTGAAGCTTTCTTT	CASFRRDTEAFF
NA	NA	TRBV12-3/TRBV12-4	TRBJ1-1	TGTGCCAGCAGTGGGGACATCTCTTCCGAAGCTTTCTTT	CASSGDISSEAFF
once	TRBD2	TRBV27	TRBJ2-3	TGTGCCATCAGCGGGAGCCCCACAGATACGCAGTATTTT	CAISGSPTDTQYF
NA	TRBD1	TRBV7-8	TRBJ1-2	TGTGCCAGCAGCCTTGCAGGGGGAGGCTACACCTTC	CASSLAGGGYTF
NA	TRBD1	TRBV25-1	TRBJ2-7	TGTGCCAGCAGTGAAGACAGGGACTCCTACGAGCAGTACTTC	CASSEDRDSYEQYF
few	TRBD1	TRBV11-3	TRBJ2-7	TGTGCCAGCAGGTATATAGGGGGAACCGGGACAGGGGGCGACGAGCAGTACTTC	CASRYIGGTGTGGDEQYF
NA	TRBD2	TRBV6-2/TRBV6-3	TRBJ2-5	TGTGCCAGCAGTTCAGGACTAGCGGGAGGGCCGCAGGAGACCCAGTACTTC	CASSSGLAGGPQETQYF
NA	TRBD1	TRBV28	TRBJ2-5	TGTGCCAGCAGTAAAGACCGGGACAGGGATTCGGAGACCCAGTACTTC	CASSKDRDRDSETQYF
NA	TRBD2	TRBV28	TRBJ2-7	TGTGCCAGCAGATTAGCGGGAGACTCCTACGAGCAGTACTTC	CASRLAGDSYEQYF
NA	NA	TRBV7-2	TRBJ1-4	TGTGCCAGCAGCGTTCCGGGGGGATCTTGGGATGAAAAACTGTTTTTT	CASSVPGGSWDEKLFF
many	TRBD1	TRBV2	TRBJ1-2	TGTGCCAGCAGTGAAGCTGGCAGGGGGCATGGCTACACCTTC	CASSEAGRGHGYTF
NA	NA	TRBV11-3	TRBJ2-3	TGTGCCAGCAGCTTCGGCTTACAAGGGGCCACAGATACGCAGTATTTT	CASSFGLQGATDTQYF
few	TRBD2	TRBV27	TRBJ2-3	TGTGCCAGCAGCCGGATGGGGGGAGGGCCGATGGATACGCAGTATTTT	CASSRMGGGPMDTQYF
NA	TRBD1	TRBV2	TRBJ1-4	TGTGCCAGCAATCGAGGGGGCCCTGCAACTAATGAAAAACTGTTTTTT	CASNRGGPATNEKLFF
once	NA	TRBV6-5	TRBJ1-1	TGTGCCAGCAGTCCCCCCACAGGTATGAACACTGAAGCTTTCTTT	CASSPPTGMNTEAFF
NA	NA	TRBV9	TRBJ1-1	TGTGCCAGCAGCGCCGGAGGCAGGCCCATGAACACTGAAGCTTTCTTT	CASSAGGRPMNTEAFF
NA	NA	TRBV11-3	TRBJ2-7	TGTGCCAGCAGCTTAGGGGGCAGTGAGTACGCGCAGTACTTC	CASSLGGSEYAQYF
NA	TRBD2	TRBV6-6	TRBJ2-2	TGTGCCAGCAGTCCTCACACGGCGGGAGCTATCACCGGGGAGCTGTTTTTT	CASSPHTAGAITGELFF
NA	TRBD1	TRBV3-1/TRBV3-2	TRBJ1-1	TGTGCCAGCACCAGAACAATCAGGGGACAGGTCAGCACTGAAGCTTTCTTT	CASTRTIRGQVSTEAFF
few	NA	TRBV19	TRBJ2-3	TGTGCCAGTAGTACCAGACTAGTTGATACGCAGTATTTT	CASSTRLVDTQYF
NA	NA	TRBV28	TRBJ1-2	TGTGCCAGCAGTTTCCCCAAGAGGGGCTACACCTTC	CASSFPKRGYTF
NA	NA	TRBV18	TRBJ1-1	TGTGCCAGCTCACCACAGGTGTTACAGGGGAACACTGAAGCTTTCTTT	CASSPQVLQGNTEAFF
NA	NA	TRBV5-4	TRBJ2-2	TGTGCCGACGGCGGCGCGAACACCGGGGAGCTGTTTTTT	CADGGANTGELFF
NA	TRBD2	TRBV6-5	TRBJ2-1	TGTGCCAGCAAGCAGACGGGAGGGGACAATGAGCAGTTCTTC	CASKQTGGDNEQFF
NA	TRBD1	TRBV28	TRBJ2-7	TGTGCCAGCATAACACAGGGGGCGACCTACGAGCAGTACTTC	CASITQGATYEQYF
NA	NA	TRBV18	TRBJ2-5	TGTGCCAGCTCCTCGGGAGAAAAAGAGACCCAGTACTTC	CASSSGEKETQYF
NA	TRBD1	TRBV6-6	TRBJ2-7	TGTGCCAGCAGTTACCCGGGACAGTCCTACGAGCAGTACTTC	CASSYPGQSYEQYF
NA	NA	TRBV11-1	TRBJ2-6	TGTGCCAGCAGCCCCACCGGGTCTGGGGCCAACGTCCTGACTTTC	CASSPTGSGANVLTF
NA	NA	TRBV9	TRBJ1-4	TGTGCCAGCAGCGTCAACAGGGAGACGGGTGAAAAACTGTTTTTT	CASSVNRETGEKLFF
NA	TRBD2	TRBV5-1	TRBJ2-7	TGCGCCAGCAGCTTATATAGCGGGATGAACTACGAGCAGTACTTC	CASSLYSGMNYEQYF
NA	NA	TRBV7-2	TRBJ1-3	TGTGCCAGCAGCTTAGACAGGAACTCTGGAAACACCATATATTTT	CASSLDRNSGNTIYF
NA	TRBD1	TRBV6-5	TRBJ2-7	TGTGCCAGCCGGACAGGGGTTTCCTACGAGCAGTACTTC	CASRTGVSYEQYF
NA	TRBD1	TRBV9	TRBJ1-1	TGTGCCAGCAGCGTAGTAACAGGGGGTGAAGCTTTCTTT	CASSVVTGGEAFF
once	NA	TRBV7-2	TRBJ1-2	TGTGCCAGCAGCTTAGTCCAACAGAGCTATGGCTACACCTTC	CASSLVQQSYGYTF
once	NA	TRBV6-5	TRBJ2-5	TGTGCCAGCAGTTACTCGGGCACCCAAGAGACCCAGTACTTC	CASSYSGTQETQYF
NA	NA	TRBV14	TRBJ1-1	TGTGCCAGCAGTCGAGGCACTGAAGCTTTCTTT	CASSRGTEAFF
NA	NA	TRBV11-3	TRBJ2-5	TGTGCCAGCAGCTTAGGAGGCCTACCGGAGACCCAGTACTTC	CASSLGGLPETQYF
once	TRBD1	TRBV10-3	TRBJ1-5	TGTGCCATCAGTGAATTACAGGGGGCTAATCAGCCCCAGCATTTT	CAISELQGANQPQHF
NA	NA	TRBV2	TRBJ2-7	TGTGCCAGCAGTGGCCCCCCGGGTAGTTACGAGCAGTACTTC	CASSGPPGSYEQYF
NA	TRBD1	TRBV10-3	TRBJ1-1	TGTGCCATCAGATCGACAGGGAGTACTGAAGCTTTCTTT	CAIRSTGSTEAFF
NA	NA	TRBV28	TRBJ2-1	TGTGCCAGCAGTTTTGACCGGGGGAACAATGAGCAGTTCTTC	CASSFDRGNNEQFF